This T cell receptor (beta chain) stems from a study of breast tumors, draining lymph nodes, adjacent tissues. Axillary draining lymph nodes of breast cancer patients supplied the node samples. This clonotype was observed many times. TCRdb recomputed calls from the multiplex PCR reads with MiXCR, one row per CDR3 protein. The table has about 230,000 distinct CDR3 sequences, about a third seen once; the top ten hold about 1.4%. In germline, CDR1 is LGHNA, CDR2 YNFKEQ. The CDR3 sequence is 18 residues long. With 4 bases removed from V and 1 base from J, the gap between germline ends came to 20 bases. This TCR was sampled from a female donor with breast cancer. Some clones in this sample may be carry-over from other donors' samples. This sequence joins TRBV4-2 and TRBJ2-1; a possible D gene is TRBD2 (7 bases). The sequencing input was axillary lymph node tissue. CDR3 in DNA: TGTGCCAGCAGCCGGGGGCTTGGGGCAGCGGGATCCTACAATGAGCAGTTCTTC. Translated: CASSRGLGAAGSYNEQFF.